Listed below are T cell receptor beta chains from one sample, sequenced in a study of T cell responses to AZD1222 COVID-19 vaccine. Some clones are missing from TCRdb's copy, which holds only in-frame ones; the method was immunoSEQ multiplex PCR. Among about 55,000 clones, roughly 83% were seen once, and the ten largest hold 27%. Sequenced here: peripheral blood, sampled on day 0 of AZD1222 vaccination. These receptors originate from an adult in good health. Both conserved end residues are part of each CDR3.

TRBJ1-2,TRBV11-2,CASSHFARDRSSYGYTF
TRBJ1-4,TRBV19,CASSGFPTNEKLFF
TRBJ2-7,TRBV7-9,CASSPRGGVHEQYF
TRBJ1-3,TRBV11-3,CASSLQGALETKPGNTIYF
TRBJ2-1,TRBV2,CASILSGRGNEQFF
TRBJ2-5,TRBV6-5,CASSSFGETQYF
TRBJ2-4,TRBV6-1,CASSEPAAGISQYF
TRBJ2-1,TRBV5-1,CASSLGEEGDEQFF
TRBJ1-5,TRBV6-5,CASSYSRDSNQPQHF
TRBJ2-3,TRBV5-1,CASSPIAARTDTQYF
TRBJ1-1,TRBV7-6,CASSLNYRGGTEAFF
TRBJ1-5,TRBV2,CASRRWAIDSNQPQHF
TRBJ1-1,TRBV28,CASSLTGEGEAFF
TRBJ2-7,TRBV4-3,CASSQDLFGNLYEQYF
TRBJ1-6,TRBV13,CASSSGRGNNSPLHF
TRBJ1-2,TRBV6-5,CASRGDIYGYTF
TRBJ1-5,TRBV9,CASSSREGWGQPQHF
TRBJ1-2,TRBV2,CASARVAGVSYGYTF
TRBJ1-1,TRBV4-2,CASSQEPGSTEAFF
TRBJ2-2,TRBV15,CATSRGDRTGLPTGELFF
TRBJ2-7,TRBV18,CASSPWVSDHEQYF
TRBJ1-1,TRBV15,CATSRDSPGNTEAFF
TRBJ1-5,TRBV7-2,CASSLSPEPEGPQHF
TRBJ1-2,TRBV3-1/TRBV3-2,CASSPGQGVRYGYTF
TRBJ2-2,TRBV12-3/TRBV12-4,CAGSFSGGELFF
TRBJ2-5,TRBV27,CASSRAGETQYF
TRBJ1-1,TRBV3-1/TRBV3-2,CASSQEGSGTEAFF
TRBJ1-4,TRBV30,CAWSTGTNNEKLFF
TRBJ2-2,TRBV7-9,CASSLLLPNTGELFF
TRBJ1-1,TRBV10-3,CAISGGDRNTEAFF
TRBJ2-7,TRBV27,CASSSFPTGQGYEQYF
TRBJ2-3,TRBV5-8,CASSLAGDTDTQYF
TRBJ2-1,TRBV11-3,CASSLPSGRNNEQFF
TRBJ1-6,TRBV5-8,CASSFRTANSPLHF
TRBJ1-5,TRBV6-2/TRBV6-3,CASSYAHGSNQPQHF
TRBJ2-3,TRBV12-3/TRBV12-4,CASSLNKGDTQYF
TRBJ2-7,TRBV19,CASSTASGNLYEQYF
TRBJ1-4,TRBV19,CASSIAVGPDEKLFF
TRBJ1-3,TRBV11-2,CASRPTPGNTIYF
TRBJ2-1,TRBV10-3,CAISERGYNEQFF
TRBJ1-5,TRBV29-1,CSVVWDSNQPQHF
TRBJ1-6,TRBV18,CASSPQGAASPLHF
TRBJ1-2,TRBV6-5,CASRRDRNYGYTF
TRBJ2-1,TRBV25-1,CASSGGSGVENEQFF
TRBJ1-2,TRBV7-9,CASSGGGGYTF
TRBJ1-1,TRBV27,CASIPTGRSNTEAFF
TRBJ2-7,TRBV7-9,CASSPRYKLYEQYF
TRBJ1-6,TRBV7-2,CASSRPRGASNSPLHF
TRBJ1-2,TRBV14,CASSPHRGLGYGYTF
TRBJ1-1,TRBV18,CASSPPGGGLGNTEAFF
TRBJ2-1,TRBV12-3/TRBV12-4,CASRLADEQFF
TRBJ2-3,TRBV19,CASSRDSSTDTQYF
TRBJ1-4,TRBV7-9,CASSLVQGEKLFF